This T cell receptor (beta chain) was identified during a study of shared clonotypes between healthy human individuals. Overall study: A donor's plate count was three for CD4 naive and three for CD4 memory; CD8 naive had two and CD8 memory one.

The CDR3 runs 13 residues. The germline V and J ends were trimmed by 6 bases and 5 bases, with 10 bases remaining between them. CDR1 is MNHNY, CDR2 SVGAGI, per germline (reference sequence). TCRdb's copy holds only in-frame clones and misses some; the assay was immunoSEQ multiplex PCR. This sample has 950,000 to 1,300,000 clones, with 65% to 75% found just once. This clone appeared many times. Antigen specificity is unknown. Broader study findings: Generally, estimated richness proved larger in naive subsets than it did in memory subsets.

The chain links TRBV6-6 to TRBJ2-2, with D tentatively TRBD2 (6 bases). Sequencing input: memory CD4+ T cells sorted from blood. Described subset: CD45RA-negative fraction. The sequence was obtained from a man aged 18 to 35 in good health. The CDR3 here is CASREGLTGELFF. CDR3 nucleotides: TGTGCCAGCAGGGAGGGTTTGACCGGGGAGCTGTTTTTT.